The rows below give T cell receptor beta chains drawn from one sample of a study of T-cell memory formation after mild COVID-19. TCRdb reprocessed the 5' RACE reads via MiXCR and lists one record per CDR3 protein. The repertoire holds some 160,000 distinct CDR3 sequences, with around 30% as singletons. Sequenced input: PBMCs or a T cell subset sorted from them (not recorded which). The source is an adult woman who had mild COVID-19 (a few samples of this study predate the infection). Cell type and time point are not known. CDR3s include the opening cysteine and the closing phenylalanine or tryptophan. D genes are given only for firm matches. Size tells how often a clone was seen (once, few, many) or the class of an expanded clone, and some rows leave it out.

clone size	V gene	J gene	D gene	CDR3 DNA	CDR3 protein
-	TRBV7-3	TRBJ2-7	TRBD2	TGTGCCAGCAGCCCGGGGGGGGCGGGATCGAGCTCCTACGAGCAGTACTTC	CASSPGGAGSSSYEQYF
few	TRBV5-1	TRBJ2-1	TRBD2	TGCGCCAGCAGCTTGTTCCCCCTGACTAGCGGGTACAATGAGCAGTTCTTC	CASSLFPLTSGYNEQFF
-	TRBV20-1	TRBJ1-5	-	TGCAATTGCGTCCCTAGCTCGGCGGGAAGCAATCAGCCCCAGCATTTT	CNCVPSSAGSNQPQHF
-	TRBV27	TRBJ2-7	TRBD1	TGTGCCAGTGGAGCGACAGGGCCCTTCGACGAGCAGTACTTC	CASGATGPFDEQYF
few	TRBV6-5	TRBJ2-1	-	TGTGCCAGCAGACGGGGGCCTCGGGGATACAATGAGCAGTTCTTC	CASRRGPRGYNEQFF
-	TRBV10-3	TRBJ2-5	TRBD1	TGTGCCACCGGTAGACAGGGGGGAGGGGAGACCCAGTACTTC	CATGRQGGGETQYF
-	TRBV6-6	TRBJ2-7	TRBD2	TGTGCCAGCAGTTACGACGAGACTAGCGGGAGAAGTGAGCAGTACTTC	CASSYDETSGRSEQYF
-	TRBV12-3/TRBV12-4	TRBJ1-4	-	TGTGCCAGCAGTTTAGCGCCTACTGAAAAACTGTTTTTT	CASSLAPTEKLFF
-	TRBV19	TRBJ2-2	TRBD2	TGTGCCAGTAGTATAGCCGGGAGGAGGTGGGCCGGGGAGCTGTTTTTT	CASSIAGRRWAGELFF
-	TRBV3-1	TRBJ2-3	TRBD1	TGTGCCAGCAGCCAACCCGAGCGTTGGACAGGGAGGCCAGATACGCAGTATTTT	CASSQPERWTGRPDTQYF
few	TRBV6-6	TRBJ2-1	-	TGTGCCAGCAGTTCCCAACAGGGTTGGGGTGTGTTCGATGAGCAGTTCTTC	CASSSQQGWGVFDEQFF
few	TRBV7-9	TRBJ2-2	-	TGTGCCAGCAGCCTCCCCACCGGGGAGCTGTTTTTT	CASSLPTGELFF
few	TRBV3-1	TRBJ2-5	-	TGTGCCAGCAGCCACTCGGAGGGGGCAGAGACCCAGTACTTC	CASSHSEGAETQYF
-	TRBV20-1	TRBJ2-1	TRBD2	TGCAGTGCTAGAGAGTTTGTAGCGGGGGACAATGAGCAGTTCTTC	CSAREFVAGDNEQFF
few	TRBV5-1	TRBJ2-3	-	TGCGCCAGCAGCTTGGTCGGGGCAGGGGAGGTCCAGTCAGATACGCAGTATTTT	CASSLVGAGEVQSDTQYF
few	TRBV7-2	TRBJ2-7	TRBD1	TGTGCCAGCAGCTTAAGGACACAGGGGGCTCAGTACGAGCAGTACTTC	CASSLRTQGAQYEQYF
once	TRBV10-3	TRBJ2-7	-	TGTGCCATTTCATTCGGCAACTCGTACGAGCAGTACTTC	CAISFGNSYEQYF